The entry below gives a single T cell receptor beta chain sequence along with its context. The antigen remains undetermined. The data originate from a study of OX40 agonist ivuxolimab in advanced cancers. Whole-study results and caveats: Low normalized T-cell clonal expansion was additionally recorded for some nonresponders.

Sequencing used immunoSEQ multiplex PCR; TCRdb keeps in-frame clones, though not all of them. This sample carries 36,000 or so clones, roughly 90% of them seen once, and the ten largest clones take around 4%. The source material was CD4+ or CD8+ T cells sorted from blood, sampled in a trial of the OX40 agonist ivuxolimab. This TCR was recovered from an adult with an advanced solid tumor such as melanoma, head and neck, liver or kidney cancer.

The CDR3 loop reads CASSASGTGRAGELFF. The CDR3 DNA reads as TGTGCCAGCAGTGCCTCCGGGACAGGGAGGGCCGGGGAGCTGTTTTTT. The chain combines TRBV6-1 with TRBJ2-2, with 9 bases fitting TRBD1. The CDR3 is 16 residues long. V trimming: 4 bases; J trimming: 6 bases; junction bases outside the gene matches: 9. Germline V gene lookup returns CDR1 MNHNS and CDR2 SASEGT.